This T cell receptor beta chain was documented in a study of molecular identifiers for immune sequencing clone quantification. This CDR3 comprises 14 residues. The germline CDR1 and CDR2 sequences are PRHDT and FYEKMQ (reference sequence). As CD8+CD4-CCR7+CD45RA+ cells, naive CD8 T cells were sorted. Bulk TCR libraries were made with methods that had been previously described and with listed TCR primers. TCRdb called the PCR reads again in MiXCR, with one record for every CDR3 protein. The data hold approximately 670,000 distinct CDR3 sequences, with 20% observed a single time. About this clonotype: Given a much more abundant clone one base away, this may be a read error.

Sequenced input: naive CD8+ T cells from blood, with Jurkat cell RNA spiked in. Sample subset: FACS-sorted CD8+CD4-CCR7+CD45RA+ naive T cells. The chain carries TRBV13 and TRBJ1-4; D uncertain. The sequence came from a human donor in good health. Some libraries in this study had Jurkat cell RNA spiked in. CDR3 sequence: CASSLGGEDEELFF. The CDR3 nucleotides read TGTGCCAGCAGCTTAGGGGGCGAGGATGAAGAACTGTTTTTT.